The clone carrying this T cell receptor beta chain has ten or more counts. Its specificity is unknown. The source of the sample is a study of T cells in Graves' hyperthyroidism and ophthalmopathy. At the level of the study: Prior to any treatment, at the point of initial diagnosis, peripheral blood was collected.

Study-wide results and limits: Ophthalmopathy was distinguished from stable hyperthyroidism by 13 V-J signatures. Also found in blood were most expanded thyroid clonotypes above 0.001.

V was clipped by 3 bases and J by 6 bases, with 13 bases between them. Germline CDR1 DFQATT, CDR2 SNEGSKA (reference sequence). The CDR3 runs to 13 residues. The investigators amplified TCR beta CDR3 regions from RNA transcripts. HTBI primers were the set used in a first-round RT-PCR of the TCR CDR3. TCRdb recomputed calls from the multiplex PCR reads with MiXCR, one row per CDR3 protein. The table has over 450,000 distinct CDR3 sequences, roughly 18% seen once. The source of this sequence is a woman in her late teens or twenties with Graves' ophthalmopathy. Sequenced sample: blood. This chain uses TRBV20-1 with TRBJ2-3, with D unresolved. CDR3 amino acids: CSASRSNWDTQYF. CDR3 DNA: TGCAGTGCTAGTCGGTCCAATTGGGATACGCAGTATTTT.